This T cell receptor beta chain was captured by sequencing in a study of T cell changes during pregnancy in multiple sclerosis. The CDR3 extends over 14 amino acids. Germline CDR1 is SQVTM and CDR2 is ANQGSEA. Trimming shortened V by 0 bases and J by 3 bases, and 9 bases separated the two germline ends. Generated by immunoSEQ multiplex PCR, the TCRdb table keeps only in-frame clones and is missing some. The data contain around 95,000 clones, approximately 90% of them seen just once; the ten biggest clones take up around 1.8%. This sequence was found in a female donor with multiple sclerosis, enrolled in a pregnancy study. The sequencing here drew on peripheral blood, taken after pregnancy. This chain links TRBV29-1 with TRBJ1-3; perhaps TRBD1 as D (5 bases). DNA for the CDR3: TGCAGCGTTGAAGATGGGGGGAATGGAAACACCATATATTTT. Its translation: CSVEDGGNGNTIYF.